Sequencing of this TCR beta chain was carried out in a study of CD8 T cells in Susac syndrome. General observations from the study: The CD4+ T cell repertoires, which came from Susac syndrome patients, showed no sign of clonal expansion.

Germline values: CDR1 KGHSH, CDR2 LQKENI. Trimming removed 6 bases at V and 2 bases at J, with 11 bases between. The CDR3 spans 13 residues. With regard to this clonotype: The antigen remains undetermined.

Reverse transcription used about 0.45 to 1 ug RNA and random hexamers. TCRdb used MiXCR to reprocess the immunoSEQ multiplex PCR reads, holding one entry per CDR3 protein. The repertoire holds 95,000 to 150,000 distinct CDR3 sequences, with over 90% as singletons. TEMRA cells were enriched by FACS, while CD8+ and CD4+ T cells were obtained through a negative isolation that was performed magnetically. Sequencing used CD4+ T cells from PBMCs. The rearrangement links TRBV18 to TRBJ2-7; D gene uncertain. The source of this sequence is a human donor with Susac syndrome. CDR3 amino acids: CASSLGLPYEQYF. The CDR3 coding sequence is TGTGCCAGCTCGCTGGGATTACCCTACGAGCAGTACTTC.